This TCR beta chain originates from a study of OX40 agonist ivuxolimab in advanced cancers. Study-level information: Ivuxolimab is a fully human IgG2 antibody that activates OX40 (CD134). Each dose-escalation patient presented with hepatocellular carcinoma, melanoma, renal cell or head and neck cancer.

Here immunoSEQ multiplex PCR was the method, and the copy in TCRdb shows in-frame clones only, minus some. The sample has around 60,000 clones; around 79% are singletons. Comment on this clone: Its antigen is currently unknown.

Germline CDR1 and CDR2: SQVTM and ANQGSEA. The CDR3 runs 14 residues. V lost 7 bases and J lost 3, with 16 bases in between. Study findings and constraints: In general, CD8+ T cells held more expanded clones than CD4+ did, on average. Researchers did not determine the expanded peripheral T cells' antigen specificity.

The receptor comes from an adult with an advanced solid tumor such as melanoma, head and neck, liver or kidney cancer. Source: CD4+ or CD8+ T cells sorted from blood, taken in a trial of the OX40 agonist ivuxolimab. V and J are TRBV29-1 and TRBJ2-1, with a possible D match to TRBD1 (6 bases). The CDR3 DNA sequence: TGCAGCGCTCAGGGGTCCCAATTCTACAATGAGCAGTTCTTC. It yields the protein CSAQGSQFYNEQFF.